This T cell receptor beta chain was recorded in a study of cytomegalovirus exposure and HLA in healthy donors. Findings of the study overall: Follow-up analysis found HLA locus-dependent TCR association rates, highest for DRB1 and lowest for HLA-C.

The V segment lost 5 bases and the J segment 9 bases; nucleotides outside the gene matches: 5. The CDR3 sequence is 14 residues long. Germline-derived CDR1 and CDR2 are LNHDA and SQIVND (reference sequence). Primers included in the PCR were 60 Vbeta and 13 Jbeta primers. Original processing notes: In a later analysis, around 87 million unique TCR beta chains included roughly 11 million shared by two or more donors. The method was immunoSEQ multiplex PCR; TCRdb's version includes in-frame clones alone and lacks a portion of them. The V and J calls and the clone size are those of that table, but D and trimming were determined from the DNA. The sample includes approximately 110,000 clones, roughly four fifths of them seen just once. As for this clone: Its antigen is currently unknown.

The chain couples TRBV19 to TRBJ1-6; TRBD1 aligns across 9 bases. The sample taken for sequencing was PBMCs. The receptor's source is a woman aged 60-75 years in good health and CMV-seropositive. CDR3 coding DNA: TGTGCCAGTAGTCCTGGACAGGGGAGTTCACCCCTCCACTTT. Its translation is CASSPGQGSSPLHF.